Listed here are 25 T cell receptor beta chains from one sample, sequenced in a study of shared clonotypes between healthy human individuals (dated by TCRdb to the early 2020s). Library preparation was by the immunoSEQ multiplex PCR assay. TCRdb stores this immuneACCESS table with in-frame sequences only. Part of the clones is absent; in the studies checked, under half of the shortfall reflects unresolved V genes, and no reason is known for the rest. The sample table shows 400,000 to 600,000 clones, and about 80% are seen once. In total, the top ten clones hold under 15% of the sample. The sequencing input was PBMCs. Receptors were obtained from a woman in her thirties or forties in good health. Some clones in this sample may be carry-over from other donors' samples.

This clone was found many times. The chain is built from TRBV4-2 and TRBJ2-7; 9 positions match TRBD1. V shed 5 bases and J 7 bases; nucleotides not matched to a gene: 12. The germline V gene has CDR1 LGHNA and CDR2 YNFKEQ. The CDR3 loop spans 15 amino acids. The CDR3 region is CASSTRDREGREQYF. DNA for the CDR3: TGTGCCAGCAGCACCCGGGACAGGGAAGGGCGGGAGCAGTACTTC.

V is TRBV2 and J is TRBJ1-3; D uncertain. There are 12 residues in the CDR3. The V gene's germline CDR1 is SNHLY and CDR2 FYNNEI. Trimming stripped 6 bases from V and 4 bases from J, with 7 bases between. CDR3 sequence: CASRLAGNTIYF. CDR3 DNA: TGTGCCAGCAGGCTAGCCGGAAACACCATATATTTT.

The V call is TRBV27, the J call TRBJ2-2; D remains unclear. Trimming stripped 3 bases from V and 7 bases from J, with 9 bases between. Germline assignment: CDR1 MNHEY and CDR2 SMNVEV (reference sequence). The CDR3 is made up of 13 amino acids. In DNA, the CDR3 is TGTGCCAGCAGTTTTTCCCGAGTCGGGGAGCTGTTTTTT. It yields the protein CASSFSRVGELFF.

This chain connects TRBV28 to TRBJ2-5, with 9 bases that match TRBD2. The germline CDR1 and CDR2 sequences are MDHEN and SYDVKM. Trimming at V came to 5 bases and at J to 4 bases, leaving 2 bases not matched to a gene. CDR3 size: 13 residues. CDR3 DNA sequence: TGTGCCAGCAGTGCGGGGGGGGGAGAGACCCAGTACTTC. It translates to CASSAGGGETQYF.

A single count supports this clone. The V and J genes are TRBV6-6 and TRBJ2-3, with 10 bases matching TRBD1. The J segment lost 6 bases and the V segment lost 5 bases, leaving 11 bases of the junction unmatched. The CDR3 contains 16 residues. Per the germline V gene, CDR1 is MNHNY and CDR2 is SVGAGI (reference sequence). As DNA, the CDR3 is TGTGCCAGCAGTAAACCCGGGACAGGGGCAGCGGATACGCAGTATTTT. As protein: CASSKPGTGAADTQYF.

The chain combines TRBV18 with TRBJ2-1; TRBD1 aligns across 7 bases. Per the germline V gene, CDR1 is KGHSH and CDR2 is LQKENI. The CDR3 loop spans 16 amino acids. Germline trimming cut 4 bases from V and 6 bases from J; bases unmatched to any gene: 12. The DNA of the CDR3 is TGTGCCAGCTCACACTCCTACAGGGGATCTAGCAATGAGCAGTTCTTC. Translated: CASSHSYRGSSNEQFF.

This chain uses TRBV5-6 with TRBJ1-4, with D unresolved. Germline V lookup: CDR1 SGHDT, CDR2 YYEEEE. The CDR3 covers 14 residues. V lost 0 bases and J lost 6, with 9 bases in between. The CDR3 bases are TGTGCCAGCAGCTTGGGGCCTGGCGATGAAAAACTGTTTTTT. Amino acids: CASSLGPGDEKLFF.

The rearrangement joins TRBV7-6 to TRBJ2-7, with a tentative D call TRBD1 (5 bases). The CDR3 covers 14 residues. V lost 5 bases, J lost 7 bases, and 18 bases lay in between. Germline CDR1 and CDR2: SGHVS and FNYEAQ. The CDR3 DNA reads as TGTGCCAGCAGCCGGATGACAGACCTGGGGGAGCAGTACTTC. Translating gives CASSRMTDLGEQYF.

This chain connects TRBV27 to TRBJ2-1; D is possibly TRBD2 (6 bases). V lost 5 bases and J 9 bases, leaving 11 bases between the germline ends. CDR3 size: 12 residues. Looked up from germline, CDR1 is MNHEY and CDR2 is SMNVEV (reference sequence). The CDR3 is CASSLTRGEQFF. The CDR3 DNA reads as TGTGCCAGCAGTCTGACTAGGGGTGAGCAGTTCTTC.

This chain uses TRBV5-1 with TRBJ2-1; TRBD2 matches at 7 bases. Germline CDR1 is SGHRS and CDR2 is YFSETQ. The J segment lost 2 bases and the V segment lost 4 bases, leaving 12 bases of the junction unmatched. This CDR3 region has 17 residues. CDR3 nucleotide sequence: TGCGCCAGCAGCCCGGATCCAGCGGGGAGACCCTACAATGAGCAGTTCTTC. Translation gives CASSPDPAGRPYNEQFF.

V usage is TRBV28 and J usage is TRBJ1-6, with D unresolved. V gave up 10 bases and J gave up 9 bases, with 13 bases separating them. The CDR3 contains 12 residues. Germline V gives CDR1 MDHEN, CDR2 SYDVKM. CDR3 DNA: TGTGCCACCCATCGCGTTGGTTCACCCCTCCACTTT. This gives the protein CATHRVGSPLHF.

As concerns this clone: This sample also contains other DNA sequences that code for the same CDR3. The V gene is TRBV5-6, the J gene TRBJ2-7; the D is unclear. The V end lost 4 bases, the J end lost 3 bases, and 11 bases lay between the germline ends. The CDR3 covers 13 residues. Germline CDR1 is SGHDT and CDR2 is YYEEEE. The CDR3 coding sequence is TGTGCCAGCAGCGCAGGCTTGGGCTACGAGCAGTACTTC. It yields the protein CASSAGLGYEQYF.

The V and J genes are TRBV4-3 and TRBJ2-2; D is possibly TRBD2 (6 bases). CDR1 is LGHNA and CDR2 is YSLEER in the germline V gene. Trimming stripped 4 bases from V and 5 bases from J, with 17 bases between. The CDR3 is 16 residues long. For the CDR3, the DNA is TGCGCCAGCAGCCCCACAGAACGGGGGTGGACCGGGGAGCTGTTTTTT. Its protein product is CASSPTERGWTGELFF.

This chain uses TRBV6-6 with TRBJ1-4; a possible D gene is TRBD1 (6 bases). The CDR3 sequence is 12 residues long. V dropped 5 bases and J dropped 8 bases, with 9 bases sitting between them. CDR1 and CDR2 from the germline V gene are MNHNY and SVGAGI (reference sequence). The CDR3, as DNA: TGTGCCAGCAGTCCCGGACAGGAAAAACTGTTTTTT. Translation: CASSPGQEKLFF.

J is TRBJ2-7 and V is TRBV30, with TRBD2 identical over 7 bases. V was pared by 5 bases and J by 0 bases, with 10 bases of the junction left unmatched. CDR3 size: 15 residues. Germline assignment: CDR1 GTSNPN and CDR2 SVGIG (reference sequence). The CDR3 nucleotides are TGTGCCTGGGAGCTCTCGGGACTACCCTCCTACGAGCAGTACTTC. This encodes CAWELSGLPSYEQYF.

CDR3 amino acids: CASSPEGVSGANVLTF. For the CDR3, the DNA is TGTGCCAGCAGCCCGGAGGGTGTCTCTGGGGCCAACGTCCTGACTTTC. This chain joins TRBV7-3 and TRBJ2-6; possible D gene TRBD2, 6 bases. Trimming left V 5 bases short and J 0 bases short, with 11 bases between. Germline values: CDR1 SGHTA, CDR2 FQGTGA. The CDR3 extends over 16 amino acids.

The chain carries TRBV23-1 and TRBJ2-6, with D tentatively TRBD1 (6 bases). TRBV23-1 carries the ORF label, with uncertain function. Trimming pared 7 bases from V and 4 bases from J, leaving 14 bases between. This CDR3 is built from 15 residues. CDR3 in DNA: TGCGCCAGCACCCTACAGGGCTCAGGGGCCAACGTCCTGACTTTC. Translated: CASTLQGSGANVLTF.

The chain has TRBV7-2 and TRBJ2-5; D is unresolved. The germline gives CDR1 SGHTA, CDR2 FQGNSA. V lost 3 bases and J lost 3, with 11 bases in between. The CDR3 covers 14 residues. The DNA for the CDR3 is TGTGCCAGCAGCTTTTCCGCGACGGAAGAGACCCAGTACTTC. Amino acid sequence: CASSFSATEETQYF.

This chain connects TRBV11-2 to TRBJ2-7; tentative D call: TRBD1 (5 bases). Trimming stripped 1 base from V and 2 bases from J, with 12 bases between. The CDR3 sequence is 15 residues long. Germline-derived CDR1 and CDR2 are SGHAT and FQNNGV. The CDR3 protein is CASSLVRGRTYEQYF. The CDR3 coding sequence is TGTGCCAGCAGCTTAGTAAGGGGCAGAACCTACGAGCAGTACTTC.

This clone was detected only once. V usage is TRBV18 and J usage is TRBJ1-4, with 9 bases lining up with TRBD1. Germline V gene data show CDR1 as KGHSH and CDR2 as LQKENI. V dropped 3 bases and J dropped 7; count of bases not matched to a gene: 6. CDR3 length: 15 amino acids. The CDR3 DNA reads as TGTGCCAGCTCACCGAGGGGACAGGGAGGTGAAAAACTGTTTTTT. Amino acids: CASSPRGQGGEKLFF.

The chain has TRBV7-2 and TRBJ2-5; D unresolved. CDR3 length: 14 residues. V lost 3 bases and J 5 bases, leaving 13 bases between the germline ends. CDR1 and CDR2 from the germline V gene are SGHTA and FQGNSA. CDR3 residues: CASSFDLGIETQYF. CDR3 bases: TGTGCCAGCAGCTTCGACCTGGGTATCGAGACCCAGTACTTC. The variable domain in full, with the rest retrieved from reference TRBV7-2 and TRBJ2-5, is GAGVSQSPSNKVTEKGKDVELRCDPISGHTALYWYRQSLGQGLEFLIYFQGNSAPDKSGLPSDRFSAERTGGSVSTLTIQRTQQEDSAVYLCASSFDLGIETQYFGPGTRLLVL.

This clone has more than one count but fewer than ten. This chain links TRBV7-9 with TRBJ1-4; D is uncertain. This CDR3 comprises 17 residues. Trimming cost V 6 bases and J 1 base, with 18 bases left between them. Germline CDR1 SEHNR, CDR2 FQNEAQ (reference sequence). The CDR3 DNA sequence: TGTGCCAGCAGAGGAGGACTTGACGAGGGAACTAATGAAAAACTGTTTTTT. This translates into CASRGGLDEGTNEKLFF. Supplemented by reference TRBV7-9 and TRBJ1-4, the full variable domain reads DTGVSQNPRHKITKRGQNVTFRCDPISEHNRLYWYRQTLGQGPEFLTYFQNEAQLEKSRLLSDRFSAERPKGSFSTLEIQRTEQGDSAMYLCASRGGLDEGTNEKLFFGSGTQLSVL.

In this sample, this clone turned up a few times. The rearrangement joins TRBV27 to TRBJ2-5; possibly TRBD1 or TRBD2 for D (6 bases each). The CDR3 loop spans 13 amino acids. Germline V gene lookup returns CDR1 MNHEY and CDR2 SMNVEV (reference sequence). V was clipped by 8 bases and J by 8 bases, with 18 bases between them. CDR3 in amino acids: CASSGTPRGTQYF. The CDR3 DNA reads as TGTGCCAGCTCCGGGACTCCCAGGGGCACCCAGTACTTC.

The rearrangement links TRBV2 to TRBJ2-1; 13 bases are shared with TRBD2. V was clipped by 6 bases and J by 6 bases; unmatched bases: 2. This CDR3 has 14 amino acids. In germline, CDR1 is SNHLY, CDR2 FYNNEI. Here the CDR3 reads CASSRTSGSNEQFF. Here the CDR3 DNA reads TGTGCCAGCAGCCGGACTAGCGGGAGCAATGAGCAGTTCTTC.

The sample holds one count of this clone. The V gene is TRBV28, the J gene TRBJ2-3; 9 bases map to TRBD2. Germline trimming cut 3 bases from V and 3 bases from J; bases unmatched to any gene: 25. The CDR3 consists of 22 residues. Germline values: CDR1 MDHEN, CDR2 SYDVKM. The CDR3 bases are TGTGCCAGCAGTTTTTCCGCCGGGTGGATTAGGGCTAGCGGGGATTCAACAGATACGCAGTATTTT. It specifies CASSFSAGWIRASGDSTDTQYF.